This entry concerns a single T cell receptor (beta chain). Its target is not known. Trimming pared 2 bases from V and 5 bases from J, leaving 10 bases between. CDR1 LNHDA and CDR2 SQIVND come from the germline V gene (reference sequence). This CDR3 spans 13 amino acids. Clones were read by immunoSEQ multiplex PCR, and TCRdb kept only the in-frame ones, dropping some. The sample lists 2,100,000 or so clones, more than 90% seen once, with 0.1% to 0.15% in the top ten. These data come from a study of shared clonotypes between healthy human individuals. Regarding the study as a whole: Memory subsets generally showed smaller estimated richness than naive subsets did. Unshared clonotypes carried lower generation probabilities than those common to all four donors.

The chain employs TRBV19 and TRBJ2-7; D may be TRBD1 (5 bases). The sample taken for sequencing was naive CD4+ T cells sorted from blood. Subset specified: CD45RA+ positively selected. The source of this sequence is a man aged 18 to 29 in good health. The CDR3, as DNA: TGTGCCAGTAGTATAAACAGGTTCGACGAGCAGTACTTC. Residues: CASSINRFDEQYF.